Listed below are T cell receptor beta chains from one sample, sequenced in a study of long-term antiretroviral therapy in people with HIV. Measured with immunoSEQ multiplex PCR; TCRdb has only the in-frame clones, and not every one. The data show 20,000 to 25,000 clones, roughly three quarters seen once. Here the sequenced sample was unsorted PBMCs, taken around 1.7 years before starting antiretroviral therapy. Receptors originate from a woman in her forties with HIV. Both conserved end residues are part of each CDR3. A D gene is named only where the DNA matches it firmly.

CDR3aa: CASTHGRGTGELFF; j_gene: TRBJ2-2; v_gene: TRBV4-2; d_gene: .
CDR3aa: CASSLSGELFF; j_gene: TRBJ2-2; v_gene: TRBV5-4; d_gene: .
CDR3aa: CASSIQAEAFF; j_gene: TRBJ1-1; v_gene: TRBV6-6; d_gene: .
CDR3aa: CASSRQGSPYEQYF; j_gene: TRBJ2-7; v_gene: TRBV13; d_gene: TRBD1
CDR3aa: CASSVAGTQETQYF; j_gene: TRBJ2-5; v_gene: TRBV2; d_gene: TRBD2
CDR3aa: CASSSTIAKNIQYF; j_gene: TRBJ2-4; v_gene: TRBV7-9; d_gene: .
CDR3aa: CASSFRLGDTEAFF; j_gene: TRBJ1-1; v_gene: TRBV28; d_gene: .
CDR3aa: CASETIGGFADTQYF; j_gene: TRBJ2-3; v_gene: TRBV18; d_gene: .
CDR3aa: CASSVLAGESSTDTQYF; j_gene: TRBJ2-3; v_gene: TRBV6-1; d_gene: TRBD2
CDR3aa: CASSQGGGRGAGELFF; j_gene: TRBJ2-2; v_gene: TRBV4-1; d_gene: .
CDR3aa: CASSVGNSNQPQHF; j_gene: TRBJ1-5; v_gene: TRBV2; d_gene: .
CDR3aa: CASSIRQAGSPLHF; j_gene: TRBJ1-6; v_gene: TRBV11-3; d_gene: .
CDR3aa: CASSWTGTGLNGTEAFF; j_gene: TRBJ1-1; v_gene: TRBV5-1; d_gene: TRBD1
CDR3aa: CNTGVQPQHF; j_gene: TRBJ1-5; v_gene: TRBV27; d_gene: TRBD1
CDR3aa: CASSFSLSGANVLTF; j_gene: TRBJ2-6; v_gene: TRBV5-5; d_gene: .
CDR3aa: CASSYRRTYEQYF; j_gene: TRBJ2-7; v_gene: TRBV6-5; d_gene: .
CDR3aa: CASCGPLWRVANEKLFF; j_gene: TRBJ1-4; v_gene: TRBV13; d_gene: .
CDR3aa: CASSQQGGTEAFF; j_gene: TRBJ1-1; v_gene: TRBV7-9; d_gene: TRBD1
CDR3aa: CASSLVTGMMYGYTF; j_gene: TRBJ1-2; v_gene: TRBV12-1; d_gene: .